The 3 T cell receptor beta chains presented below share a single source sample, sequenced in a study of control samples from healthy donors and cancer patients (dated by TCRdb to about 2020). The library relied on the immunoSEQ multiplex PCR assay. The table comes from immuneACCESS by way of TCRdb, which keeps in-frame sequences with V and J called. Part of the clones is missing from these tables; in studies checked, under half for an unresolved V gene and the rest for unknown reasons. Across this sample there are some 150,000 clones, with more than 90% seen only once. Jointly, the top ten make up 3.2% of the sample. The material sequenced was blood. Every receptor here comes from a young man in good health.

V and J are TRBV20-1 and TRBJ2-7; no definite D call. This CDR3 comprises 11 residues. Germline CDR1 DFQATT, CDR2 SNEGSKA (reference sequence). Trimming removed 0 bases from V and 9 bases from J, with 9 bases in between. CDR3 nucleotide sequence: TGCAGTGCTAGAGATAGGGAAGGGCAGTACTTC. It yields the protein CSARDREGQYF.

This clone appeared once. The rearrangement joins TRBV27 to TRBJ1-5; TRBD1 might be the D (6 bases). The CDR3 loop spans 17 amino acids. Between the trimmed V and J ends, which lost 2 bases and 2 bases, there was a span of 16 bases. CDR1 and CDR2 (germline): MNHEY, SMNVEV (reference sequence). Here the CDR3 reads CASSLSKVAGGNQPQHF. The DNA for the CDR3 is TGTGCCAGCAGTTTAAGTAAGGTAGCAGGGGGCAATCAGCCCCAGCATTTT.

The chain couples TRBV28 to TRBJ1-1, with D perhaps TRBD1 (5 bases). CDR3 length equals 13 residues. The germline CDR1 and CDR2 sequences are MDHEN and SYDVKM. The V gene lost 6 bases and the J gene lost 3 bases, with 11 bases spanning the gap. CDR3 amino acids: CASRGPGHTEAFF. CDR3 bases: TGTGCCAGCAGGGGCCCAGGGCACACTGAAGCTTTCTTT.